The 23 T cell receptor beta chains reported below all come from one sample, sequenced in a study of control samples from healthy donors and cancer patients. TCRdb's table, derived via immunoSEQ multiplex PCR, lists solely in-frame clones and lacks some. The profile shows roughly 27,000 clones, roughly 90% of them singletons. Sample: PBMCs. The receptors shown here come from a man aged 45-65 years with lung cancer.

This clone was seen a single time. CDR3 nucleotide sequence: TGTGCCAGCAGCCAAACAGGGGAAAAGACAAACACCATATATTTT. This sequence encodes CASSQTGEKTNTIYF. The J gene is TRBJ1-3, the V gene TRBV3-1 (or the pseudogene TRBV3-2); 7 bases fit TRBD1. The length of the CDR3 is 15 residues. Germline CDR1 is LGHDT and CDR2 is YNNKEL (reference sequence). Germline trimming cut 2 bases from V and 6 bases from J; bases unmatched to any gene: 7.

The chain has TRBV30 and TRBJ2-5; D remains ambiguous. V lost 3 bases and J lost 1, with 6 bases in between. Per germline, CDR1 GTSNPN and CDR2 SVGIG (reference sequence). This CDR3 spans 12 amino acids. The CDR3 protein is CAWRTSQETQYF. In DNA form, the CDR3 reads TGTGCCTGGAGGACAAGCCAAGAGACCCAGTACTTC.

This chain links TRBV5-1 with TRBJ2-1; TRBD1 matches at 11 bases. Trimming cost V 4 bases and J 8 bases; bases outside gene matches: 8. Germline V gene sequence: CDR1 SGHRS, CDR2 YFSETQ. This CDR3 region has 15 residues. CDR3: CASSRGQGGTDEQFF. CDR3 bases: TGCGCCAGCAGCCGGGGACAGGGGGGGACGGATGAGCAGTTCTTC.

The chain combines TRBV24-1 with TRBJ2-2, with 8 bases lining up with TRBD1. Trimming took 3 bases from V and 2 from J; bases not matched to a gene: 4. There are 16 residues in the CDR3. Germline values: CDR1 KGHDR, CDR2 SFDVKD. This chain's CDR3 is CATSDPGQGNTGELFF. In DNA form, the CDR3 reads TGTGCCACCAGTGATCCCGGACAGGGTAACACCGGGGAGCTGTTTTTT.

The rearrangement joins TRBV9 to TRBJ2-5, with 10 bases identical to TRBD1. V lost 1 base and J lost 3; bases outside the gene matches: 3. CDR1 and CDR2 (germline): SGDLS, YYNGEE. The CDR3 has 15 residues. Here the CDR3 DNA reads TGTGCCAGCAGCGTAATAGGGACAGGGGAAGAGACCCAGTACTTC. Protein: CASSVIGTGEETQYF.

J is TRBJ2-5 and V is TRBV5-4, with D possibly TRBD2 on 6 matching bases. Germline CDR1 reads SGHNT; CDR2 reads YYREEE (reference sequence). V was trimmed by 9 bases and J by 7 bases, leaving 22 bases between them. The CDR3 contains 14 residues. This CDR3 reads CATTLGQGGLTQYF. DNA of the CDR3: TGTGCCACTACCTTGGGGCAGGGAGGTTTGACCCAGTACTTC.

The chain carries TRBV7-8 and TRBJ2-2, with D unresolved. CDR1 is SGHVS, CDR2 FQNEAQ, per germline. This CDR3 is built from 14 residues. V was pared by 3 bases and J by 1 base, with 6 bases between. CDR3 sequence (DNA): TGTGCCAGCAGCTTTGAAGGGAACACCGGGGAGCTGTTTTTT. As protein: CASSFEGNTGELFF.

V usage is TRBV2 and J usage is TRBJ2-1; the match to TRBD2 covers 10 bases. CDR3 size: 14 residues. CDR1 is SNHLY and CDR2 is FYNNEI in the germline V gene. Germline trimming cut 5 bases from V and 3 bases from J; bases unmatched to any gene: 1. DNA of the CDR3: TGTGCCAGCAGTACTAGCGGGGTCTACAATGAGCAGTTCTTC. This gives the protein CASSTSGVYNEQFF.

This chain links TRBV5-4 with TRBJ1-1; D perhaps matches TRBD1 (5 bases). The V end was cut by 1 base, the J end by 5 bases, with 15 bases between. The CDR3 sequence is 15 residues long. Germline values: CDR1 SGHNT, CDR2 YYREEE (reference sequence). CDR3 loop: CASSLMWQGETEAFF. The CDR3 coding sequence is TGTGCCAGCAGCTTGATGTGGCAGGGAGAGACTGAAGCTTTCTTT.

The CDR3 loop reads CASSQSPGNTIYF. CDR3 coding DNA: TGCGCCAGTTCGCAAAGTCCTGGAAACACCATATATTTT. The genes are TRBV10-1 and TRBJ1-3; D unresolved. With 9 bases removed from V and 2 bases from J, the gap between germline ends came to 11 bases. Germline CDR1 reads WNHNN; CDR2 reads SYGVQD (reference sequence). The CDR3 is 13 amino acids.

The chain is built from TRBV30 and TRBJ2-2; TRBD2 aligns across 7 bases. V was clipped by 7 bases and J by 3 bases; unmatched bases: 5. Germline V gene sequence: CDR1 GTSNPN, CDR2 SVGIG (reference sequence). There are 13 residues in the CDR3. Here the CDR3 reads CALGRADTGELFF. In DNA, the CDR3 is TGTGCCTTAGGGAGGGCGGACACCGGGGAGCTGTTTTTT.

This sequence joins TRBV10-2 and TRBJ1-1; D is uncertain. CDR1 is WSHSY, CDR2 SAAADI, per germline. There are 13 residues in the CDR3. V dropped 0 bases and J dropped 5 bases, with 7 bases sitting between them. This CDR3 is CASSESPATEAFF. The CDR3, as DNA: TGCGCCAGCAGTGAGTCGCCGGCAACTGAAGCTTTCTTT.

This rearrangement joins TRBV7-3 to TRBJ1-2; D not resolved. Germline assignment: CDR1 SGHTA and CDR2 FQGTGA. The germline V and J ends were trimmed by 0 bases and 0 bases, with 11 bases remaining between them. This CDR3 comprises 16 residues. As DNA, the CDR3 is TGTGCCAGCAGCTTAACGTACACCCCAGCTAACTATGGCTACACCTTC. This gives the protein CASSLTYTPANYGYTF.

The chain has TRBV19 and TRBJ1-5; weak D call: TRBD1 (6 bases). CDR3 length equals 16 residues. V was trimmed by 7 bases and J by 0 bases, leaving 16 bases between them. Germline V lookup: CDR1 LNHDA, CDR2 SQIVND (reference sequence). The CDR3 is CASTAQGTYSNQPQHF. CDR3 sequence (DNA): TGTGCCAGTACCGCTCAAGGGACATATAGCAATCAGCCCCAGCATTTT.

The DNA of the CDR3 is TGCGCCAGCAGTGAGTCGAGGGGGGGCAATGAGCAGTTCTTC. This encodes CASSESRGGNEQFF. The J gene is TRBJ2-1, the V gene TRBV10-1; a possible D gene is TRBD2 (7 bases). Germline V gives CDR1 WNHNN, CDR2 SYGVQD (reference sequence). Trimming pared 0 bases from V and 6 bases from J, leaving 9 bases between. CDR3 length equals 14 residues.

The chain uses TRBV2 and TRBJ1-5; D may be TRBD1 (5 bases). Between the trimmed V and J ends, which lost 2 bases and 6 bases, there was a span of 11 bases. This CDR3 has 14 residues. Germline lookup yields CDR1 SNHLY and CDR2 FYNNEI. The CDR3 loop is CASSEQQGGQPQHF. The CDR3 region has the DNA TGTGCCAGCAGTGAACAGCAGGGCGGTCAGCCCCAGCATTTT. Looking up the rest from reference TRBV2 and TRBJ1-5 gives the full variable domain: EPEVTQTPSHQVTQMGQEVILRCVPISNHLYFYWYRQILGQKVEFLVSFYNNEISEKSEIFDDQFSVERPDGSNFTLKIRSTKLEDSAMYFCASSEQQGGQPQHFGDGTRLSIL.

The chain employs TRBV9 and TRBJ1-4; the D gene is possibly TRBD1 (6 bases). CDR1 and CDR2 (germline): SGDLS, YYNGEE. The CDR3 sequence is 15 residues long. V lost 0 bases to trimming and J lost 7 bases, with 13 bases between them. CDR3 coding DNA: TGTGCCAGCAGCGTAGAGGGAGGGGGGACTGAAAAACTGTTTTTT. As protein: CASSVEGGGTEKLFF.

This clone has a single count. The DNA of the CDR3 is TGTGCCGGCCGTTTCGGAGAACAAGAGACCCAGTACTTC. As protein: CAGRFGEQETQYF. This chain connects TRBV2 to TRBJ2-5; D is ambiguous. Trimming shortened V by 11 bases and J by 2 bases, and 15 bases separated the two germline ends. The CDR3 is 13 residues long. CDR1 is SNHLY and CDR2 is FYNNEI in the germline V gene.

The chain uses TRBV18 and TRBJ2-7; D gene unclear. Trimming took 4 bases from V and 1 from J, leaving 14 bases between them. CDR1 is KGHSH, CDR2 LQKENI, per germline. CDR3 length: 15 amino acids. The CDR3 protein is CASSHRQDLSYEQYF. CDR3 in DNA: TGTGCCAGCTCACATCGGCAGGACCTTTCCTACGAGCAGTACTTC.

The chain links TRBV29-1 to TRBJ2-3, with D perhaps matching TRBD2 (5 bases). CDR1 and CDR2 (germline): SQVTM, ANQGSEA. This CDR3 has 13 residues. Between the trimmed V and J ends, which lost 2 bases and 3 bases, there was a span of 9 bases. This chain's CDR3 is CSVESSGTDTQYF. CDR3 DNA: TGCAGCGTTGAATCCTCGGGGACAGATACGCAGTATTTT.

This sequence joins TRBV14 and TRBJ2-3, with D perhaps matching TRBD1 or TRBD2 (5 bases each). The CDR3 extends over 17 amino acids. Germline V CDR1 and CDR2: SGHDN, FVKESK. V was pared by 3 bases and J by 1 base, with 17 bases between. The CDR3 is CASSHEMGVGGTDTQYF. The CDR3 DNA reads TGTGCCAGCAGCCACGAAATGGGGGTTGGGGGCACAGATACGCAGTATTTT. The whole variable domain, filled in from reference TRBV14 and TRBJ2-3, reads EAGVTQFPSHSVIEKGQTVTLRCDPISGHDNLYWYRRVMGKEIKFLLHFVKESKQDESGMPNNRFLAERTGGTYSTLKVQPAELEDSGVYFCASSHEMGVGGTDTQYFGPGTRLTVL.

This clone counts as large. This chain links TRBV6-2 or TRBV6-3 with TRBJ1-5; D perhaps matches TRBD1 (5 bases). Trimming stripped 5 bases from V and 3 bases from J, with 11 bases between. Germline CDR1 is MNHEY and CDR2 is SVGEGT. The CDR3 totals 14 residues. CDR3 bases: TGTGCCAGCAGTAGACGACAGAACAATCAGCCCCAGCATTTT. Its translation: CASSRRQNNQPQHF.

The J gene is TRBJ1-3, the V gene TRBV6-6; D uncertain. The CDR3 contains 16 residues. Trimming left V 2 bases short and J 1 base short, with 12 bases between. Germline CDR1 MNHNY, CDR2 SVGAGI (reference sequence). This CDR3 is CASSYPVFDSGNTIYF. Here the CDR3 DNA reads TGTGCCAGCAGTTACCCCGTCTTTGATTCTGGAAACACCATATATTTT.